Following are 17 T cell receptor beta chains from one sample sequenced in a study of T cells in localized non-small cell lung cancer. Libraries were prepared by immunoSEQ multiplex PCR; TCRdb keeps only in-frame clonotypes and omits some of them. This table holds around 36,000 clones, 81% found once. The sample in question was peripheral blood mononuclear cells, obtained before any cancer treatment. The receptors originated from a male donor aged 60 or older with stage II lung adenocarcinoma.

The rearrangement uses TRBV4-1 and TRBJ2-1; 13 nucleotides align to TRBD2. This CDR3 is 16 amino acids long. Per germline, CDR1 MGHRA and CDR2 YSYEKL. V shed 2 bases, J shed 5 bases, and the junction held 3 bases outside the gene matches. Here the CDR3 DNA reads TGCGCCAGCAGCCAACGGGGGACTAGCGGGAACAATGAGCAGTTCTTC. This encodes CASSQRGTSGNNEQFF.

J is TRBJ2-1 and V is TRBV28, with TRBD2 identical over 11 bases. Germline CDR1 MDHEN, CDR2 SYDVKM. CDR3 size: 13 residues. The V segment lost 6 bases and the J segment 9 bases; nucleotides outside the gene matches: 4. The CDR3 DNA follows: TGTGCCAGCAGGGATGGGACTAGCGGTGAGCAGTTCTTC. Translated, it gives CASRDGTSGEQFF.

The J gene is TRBJ1-5, the V gene TRBV19; TRBD1 might be the D (6 bases). V shed 6 bases and J shed 1 base, with 13 bases lying between them. This CDR3 has 15 amino acids. Germline CDR1 and CDR2: LNHDA and SQIVND (reference sequence). In DNA form, the CDR3 reads TGTGCCAGTAGAGAGGGGGGAGGAAGCAATCAGCCCCAGCATTTT. Protein product: CASREGGGSNQPQHF.

The V and J genes are TRBV4-1 and TRBJ2-2; 9 bases agree with TRBD2. CDR1 and CDR2 from the germline V gene are MGHRA and YSYEKL. Trimming removed 1 base from V and 4 bases from J; junction bases left unmatched: 7. The CDR3 runs to 17 residues. CDR3 in amino acids: CASSQVSGTSITGELFF. In DNA form, the CDR3 reads TGCGCCAGCAGCCAAGTTAGCGGGACTAGCATCACCGGGGAGCTGTTTTTT.

The chain has TRBV4-1 and TRBJ1-5, with D perhaps TRBD1 (6 bases). V was clipped by 5 bases and J by 0 bases, with 11 bases between them. Germline values: CDR1 MGHRA, CDR2 YSYEKL. The CDR3 consists of 15 residues. The CDR3 sequence: CASSTYRDSNQPQHF. The CDR3 bases are TGCGCCAGCAGCACATACAGGGATAGCAATCAGCCCCAGCATTTT.

This clone is large. V usage is TRBV5-5 and J usage is TRBJ2-7; the match to TRBD1 covers 8 bases. The CDR3 consists of 16 residues. Trimming removed 5 bases from V and 0 bases from J; junction bases left unmatched: 10. Germline V CDR1 and CDR2: SGHKS, YYEKEE (reference sequence). The DNA for the CDR3 is TGTGCCAGCAGTCCCCTCCTGCAGGGGGCCTCCTACGAGCAGTACTTC. As protein: CASSPLLQGASYEQYF.

This sequence joins TRBV28 and TRBJ1-1; 9 bases are shared with TRBD1. Per germline, CDR1 MDHEN and CDR2 SYDVKM. This CDR3 region has 17 residues. J gave up 0 bases and V 2 bases, and 7 bases lay outside the gene matches. CDR3 DNA: TGTGCCAGCAGTTTAACAGGGGGCGTTGGAATGAACACTGAAGCTTTCTTT. This gives the protein CASSLTGGVGMNTEAFF. Complete variable domain (other parts from reference TRBV28 and TRBJ1-1): DVKVTQSSRYLVKRTGEKVFLECVQDMDHENMFWYRQDPGLGLRLIYFSYDVKMKEKGDIPEGYSVSREKKERFSLILESASTNQTSMYLCASSLTGGVGMNTEAFFGQGTRLTVV.

The gene calls are TRBV29-1 and TRBJ2-7; 8 bases are shared with TRBD2. V trimming: 4 bases; J trimming: 6 bases; junction bases outside the gene matches: 14. The CDR3 contains 15 residues. The germline V gene has CDR1 SQVTM and CDR2 ANQGSEA. This CDR3 reads CSVVPPSGGVGEQYF. CDR3 coding DNA: TGCAGCGTTGTACCGCCGTCCGGGGGGGTAGGCGAGCAGTACTTC.

The chain couples TRBV4-1 to TRBJ1-4, with D hard to call. Deletions cut 0 bases from V and 6 bases from J, with 14 bases between. This CDR3 is built from 16 residues. Germline V lookup: CDR1 MGHRA, CDR2 YSYEKL. The CDR3 coding sequence is TGCGCCAGCAGCCAAGAGATCGGCTCCTCGGATGAAAAACTGTTTTTT. This encodes CASSQEIGSSDEKLFF.

The chain links TRBV11-2 to TRBJ2-7; 9 bases match TRBD1. This CDR3 has 16 residues. Losses at the gene ends were 1 base for V and 3 bases for J; bases not matched to a gene: 7. Looked up from germline, CDR1 is SGHAT and CDR2 is FQNNGV. The CDR3 is CASSLAQGQGLYEQYF. DNA for the CDR3: TGTGCCAGCAGCTTAGCTCAGGGACAGGGACTCTACGAGCAGTACTTC.

The rearrangement links TRBV5-1 to TRBJ2-3; unclear D gene. Germline assignment: CDR1 SGHRS and CDR2 YFSETQ. CDR3 length: 15 residues. Trimming pared 0 bases from V and 1 base from J, leaving 9 bases between. CDR3 DNA: TGCGCCAGCAGCTTGGGTCAAACTGGCACAGATACGCAGTATTTT. Encoded protein: CASSLGQTGTDTQYF.

The chain is built from TRBV5-1 and TRBJ2-1, with 12 bases matching TRBD2. The V gene end was trimmed by 4 bases and the J gene end by 7 bases; junction bases not matched to a gene: 9. Germline values: CDR1 SGHRS, CDR2 YFSETQ. There are 16 residues in the CDR3. CDR3 nucleotide sequence: TGCGCCAGCAGCCGAATGACTAGCGGGAGTGGAAATGAGCAGTTCTTC. Protein sequence: CASSRMTSGSGNEQFF.

The rearrangement uses TRBV6-5 and TRBJ2-7, with 10 positions matching TRBD2. Germline V CDR1 and CDR2: MNHEY, SVGAGI. This CDR3 spans 13 amino acids. The CDR3 is CAARTSGSYEQYF. The CDR3 DNA reads TGTGCGGCCCGGACTAGCGGCTCCTACGAGCAGTACTTC.

J is TRBJ1-1 and V is TRBV19; D possibly corresponds to TRBD1 (6 bases). Trimming took 5 bases from V and 6 from J, leaving 16 bases between them. This CDR3 is 14 amino acids long. Per germline, CDR1 LNHDA and CDR2 SQIVND (reference sequence). CDR3: CASSSGVGISEAFF. The DNA of the CDR3 is TGTGCCAGTAGTTCAGGGGTAGGGATCTCTGAAGCTTTCTTT.

This chain joins TRBV25-1 and TRBJ1-1; unclear D gene. With 7 bases removed from V and 1 base from J, the gap between germline ends came to 10 bases. CDR1 MGHDK and CDR2 SYGVNS come from the germline V gene. This CDR3 region has 13 residues. CDR3 nucleotides: TGTGCCAGCAAAAAGGGCTCGAACACTGAAGCTTTCTTT. Protein product: CASKKGSNTEAFF.

The CDR3 nucleotides read TGTGCCAGCAGCGCCGGGACAGGGAATCAGCCCCAGCATTTT. Amino acids: CASSAGTGNQPQHF. This rearrangement joins TRBV9 to TRBJ1-5, with 9 nucleotides matching TRBD1. The CDR3 is made up of 14 amino acids. V was clipped by 3 bases and J by 4 bases; unmatched bases: 2. The germline gives CDR1 SGDLS, CDR2 YYNGEE.

This clone has only a few counts. This sequence joins TRBV7-9 and TRBJ1-5; weak D call: TRBD1 (6 bases). V lost 4 bases to trimming and J lost 6 bases, with 10 bases between them. Germline V CDR1 and CDR2: SEHNR, FQNEAQ (reference sequence). CDR3 length: 13 residues. This chain's CDR3 is CASSSQGGQPQHF. In DNA, the CDR3 is TGTGCCAGCAGCTCACAGGGCGGTCAGCCCCAGCATTTT.